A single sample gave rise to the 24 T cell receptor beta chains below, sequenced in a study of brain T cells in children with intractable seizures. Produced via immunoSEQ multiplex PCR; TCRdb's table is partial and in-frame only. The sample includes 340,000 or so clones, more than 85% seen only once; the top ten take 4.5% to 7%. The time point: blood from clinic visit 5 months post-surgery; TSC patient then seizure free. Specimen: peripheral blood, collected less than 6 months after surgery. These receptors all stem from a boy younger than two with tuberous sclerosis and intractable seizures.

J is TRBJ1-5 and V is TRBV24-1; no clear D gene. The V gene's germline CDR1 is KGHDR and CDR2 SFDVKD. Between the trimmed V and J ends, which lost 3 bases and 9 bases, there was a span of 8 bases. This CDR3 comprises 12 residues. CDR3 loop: CATSDPGRPQHF. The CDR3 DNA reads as TGTGCCACCAGTGATCCAGGACGGCCCCAGCATTTT.

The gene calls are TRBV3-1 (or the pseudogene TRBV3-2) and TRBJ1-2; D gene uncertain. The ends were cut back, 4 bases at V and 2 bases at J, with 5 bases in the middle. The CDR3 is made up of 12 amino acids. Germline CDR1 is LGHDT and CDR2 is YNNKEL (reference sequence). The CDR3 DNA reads TGTGCCAGCAGCCTGGGGAACTATGGCTACACCTTC. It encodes CASSLGNYGYTF.

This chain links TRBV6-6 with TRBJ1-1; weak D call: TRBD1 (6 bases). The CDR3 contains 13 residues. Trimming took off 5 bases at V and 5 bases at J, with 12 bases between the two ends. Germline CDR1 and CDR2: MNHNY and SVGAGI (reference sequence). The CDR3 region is CASSTSRGTEAFF. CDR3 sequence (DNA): TGTGCCAGCAGTACATCCAGGGGAACTGAAGCTTTCTTT.

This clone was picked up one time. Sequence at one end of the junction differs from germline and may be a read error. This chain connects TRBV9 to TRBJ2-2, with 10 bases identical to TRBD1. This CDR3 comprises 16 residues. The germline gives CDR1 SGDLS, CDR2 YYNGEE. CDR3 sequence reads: CASSGGGQGNPGELFF. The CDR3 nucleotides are TGTGCCAGCAGCGGGGGGGGACAGGGGAACCCCGGGGAGCTGTTTTTT.

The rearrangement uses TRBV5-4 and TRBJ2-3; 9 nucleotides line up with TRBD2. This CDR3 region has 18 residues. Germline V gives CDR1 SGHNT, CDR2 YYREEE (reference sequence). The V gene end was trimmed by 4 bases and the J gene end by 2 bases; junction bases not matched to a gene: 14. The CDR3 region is CASSPSPEASGNTDTQYF. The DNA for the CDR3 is TGTGCCAGCAGCCCCAGCCCAGAAGCTAGCGGGAACACAGATACGCAGTATTTT.

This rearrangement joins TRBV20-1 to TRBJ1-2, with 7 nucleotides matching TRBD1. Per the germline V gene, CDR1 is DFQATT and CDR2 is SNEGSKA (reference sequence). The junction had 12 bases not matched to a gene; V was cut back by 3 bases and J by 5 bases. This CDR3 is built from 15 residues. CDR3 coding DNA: TGCAGTGCTAGTGTCGTTAGGGGGCTGGGGTATGGCTACACCTTC. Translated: CSASVVRGLGYGYTF.

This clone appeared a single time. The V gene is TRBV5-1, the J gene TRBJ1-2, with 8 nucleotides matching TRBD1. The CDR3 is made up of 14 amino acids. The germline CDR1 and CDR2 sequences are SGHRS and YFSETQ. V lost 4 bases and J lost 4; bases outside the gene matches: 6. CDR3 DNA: TGCGCCAGCAGCCACGGACAGGGCCTCTATGGCTACACCTTC. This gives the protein CASSHGQGLYGYTF.

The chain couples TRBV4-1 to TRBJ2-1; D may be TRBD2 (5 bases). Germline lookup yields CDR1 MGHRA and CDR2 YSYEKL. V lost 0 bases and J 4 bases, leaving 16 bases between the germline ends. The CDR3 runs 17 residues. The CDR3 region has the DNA TGCGCCAGCAGCCAAGAATATCCGAGCGGATCTTACAATGAGCAGTTCTTC. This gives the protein CASSQEYPSGSYNEQFF.

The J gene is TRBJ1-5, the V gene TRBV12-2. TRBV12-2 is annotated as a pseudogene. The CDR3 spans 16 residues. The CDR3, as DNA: TGTGCAAGTCGCTTAGGGCACCGGGGGAGCAATCAGCCCCAGCATTTT. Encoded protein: CASRLGHRGSNQPQHF.

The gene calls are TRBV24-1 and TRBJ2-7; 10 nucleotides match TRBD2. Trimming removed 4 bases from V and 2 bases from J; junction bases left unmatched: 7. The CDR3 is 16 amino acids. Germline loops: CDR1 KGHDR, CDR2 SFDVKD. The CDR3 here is CATSDSGTSETYEQYF. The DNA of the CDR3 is TGTGCCACCAGTGACTCCGGGACTAGCGAAACCTACGAGCAGTACTTC.

CDR3 loop: CASPRGETQYF. Written as DNA, the CDR3 is TGTGCCAGCCCCCGGGGGGAGACCCAGTACTTC. The chain links TRBV21-1 to TRBJ2-5; the table names TRBD2, a call not compared with the DNA. TRBV21-1 is noted as a pseudogene. The CDR3 is made up of 11 amino acids.

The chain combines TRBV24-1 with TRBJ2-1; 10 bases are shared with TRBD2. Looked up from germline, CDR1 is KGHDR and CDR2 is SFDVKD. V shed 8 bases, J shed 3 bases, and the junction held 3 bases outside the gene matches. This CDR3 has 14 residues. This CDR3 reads CATTSGGYYNEQFF. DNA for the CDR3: TGTGCCACCACTAGCGGGGGATACTACAATGAGCAGTTCTTC.

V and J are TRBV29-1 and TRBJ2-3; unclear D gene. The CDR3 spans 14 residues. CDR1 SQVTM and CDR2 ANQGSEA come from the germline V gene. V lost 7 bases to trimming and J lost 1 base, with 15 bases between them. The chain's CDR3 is CSARVTPGTDTQYF. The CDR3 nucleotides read TGCAGCGCCCGAGTCACCCCCGGCACAGATACGCAGTATTTT.

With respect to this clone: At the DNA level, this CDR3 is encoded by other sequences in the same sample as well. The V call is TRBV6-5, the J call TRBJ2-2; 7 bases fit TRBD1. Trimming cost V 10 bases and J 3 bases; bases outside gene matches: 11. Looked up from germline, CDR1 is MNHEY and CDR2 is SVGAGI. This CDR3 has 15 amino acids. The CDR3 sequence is CATERQGRDTGELFF. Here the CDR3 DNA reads TGTGCCACCGAGCGACAGGGTAGGGACACCGGGGAGCTGTTTTTT.

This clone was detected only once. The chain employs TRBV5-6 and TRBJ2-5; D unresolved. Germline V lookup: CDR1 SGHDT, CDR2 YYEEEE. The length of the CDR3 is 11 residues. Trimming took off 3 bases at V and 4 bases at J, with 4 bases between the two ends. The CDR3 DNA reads TGTGCCAGCAGCTGGGGAGAGACCCAGTACTTC. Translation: CASSWGETQYF.

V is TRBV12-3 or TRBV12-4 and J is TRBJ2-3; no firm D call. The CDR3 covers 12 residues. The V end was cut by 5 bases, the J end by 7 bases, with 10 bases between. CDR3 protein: CASSDPRNTQYF. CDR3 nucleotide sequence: TGTGCCAGCAGTGACCCACGAAATACGCAGTATTTT.

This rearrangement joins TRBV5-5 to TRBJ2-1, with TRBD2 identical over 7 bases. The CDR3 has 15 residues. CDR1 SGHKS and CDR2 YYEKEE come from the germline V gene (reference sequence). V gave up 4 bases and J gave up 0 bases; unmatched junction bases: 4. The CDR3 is CASSLGLNSYNEQFF. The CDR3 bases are TGTGCCAGCAGCCTGGGACTAAACTCCTACAATGAGCAGTTCTTC.

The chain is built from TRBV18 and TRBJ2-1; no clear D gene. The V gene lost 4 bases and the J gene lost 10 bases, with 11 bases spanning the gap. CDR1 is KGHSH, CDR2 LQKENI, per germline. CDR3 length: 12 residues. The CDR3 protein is CASSQGPAEQFF. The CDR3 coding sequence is TGTGCCAGCTCACAAGGACCTGCGGAGCAGTTCTTC. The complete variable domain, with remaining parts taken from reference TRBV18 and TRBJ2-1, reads NAGVMQNPRHLVRRRGQEARLRCSPMKGHSHVYWYRQLPEEGLKFMVYLQKENIIDESGMPKERFSAEFPKEGPSILRIQQVVRGDSAAYFCASSQGPAEQFFGPGTRLTVL.

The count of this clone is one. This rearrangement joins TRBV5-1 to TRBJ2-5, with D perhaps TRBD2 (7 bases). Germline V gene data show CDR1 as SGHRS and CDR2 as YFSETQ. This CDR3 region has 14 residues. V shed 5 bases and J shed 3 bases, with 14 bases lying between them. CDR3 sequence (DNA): TGCGCCAGCAGTAGGGGGGGCGAGGAAGAGACCCAGTACTTC. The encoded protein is CASSRGGEEETQYF.

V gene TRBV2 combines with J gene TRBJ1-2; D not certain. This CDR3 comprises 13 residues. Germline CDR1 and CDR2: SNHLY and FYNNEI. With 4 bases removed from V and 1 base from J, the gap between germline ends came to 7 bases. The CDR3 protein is CASSASNNYGYTF. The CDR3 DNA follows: TGTGCCAGCAGTGCGTCAAATAACTATGGCTACACCTTC. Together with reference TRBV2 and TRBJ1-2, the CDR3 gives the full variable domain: EPEVTQTPSHQVTQMGQEVILRCVPISNHLYFYWYRQILGQKVEFLVSFYNNEISEKSEIFDDQFSVERPDGSNFTLKIRSTKLEDSAMYFCASSASNNYGYTFGSGTRLTVV.

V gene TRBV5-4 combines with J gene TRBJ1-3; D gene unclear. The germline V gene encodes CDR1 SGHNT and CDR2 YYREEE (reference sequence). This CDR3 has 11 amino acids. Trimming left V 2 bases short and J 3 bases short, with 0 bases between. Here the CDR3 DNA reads TGTGCCAGCAGCTTTGGAAACACCATATATTTT. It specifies CASSFGNTIYF.

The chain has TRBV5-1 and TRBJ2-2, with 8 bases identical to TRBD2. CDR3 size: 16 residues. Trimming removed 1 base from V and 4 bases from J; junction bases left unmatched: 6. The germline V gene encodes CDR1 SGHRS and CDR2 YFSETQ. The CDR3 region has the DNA TGCGCCAGCAGCTTGAGGGCTAGCGGGTTCACCGGGGAGCTGTTTTTT. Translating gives CASSLRASGFTGELFF.

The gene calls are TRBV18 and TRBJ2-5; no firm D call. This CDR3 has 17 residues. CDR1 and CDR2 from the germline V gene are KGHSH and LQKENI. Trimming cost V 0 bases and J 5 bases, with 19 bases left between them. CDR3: CASSPPLLNPQGETQYF. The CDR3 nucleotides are TGTGCCAGCTCACCACCTCTCCTCAACCCGCAAGGCGAGACCCAGTACTTC.

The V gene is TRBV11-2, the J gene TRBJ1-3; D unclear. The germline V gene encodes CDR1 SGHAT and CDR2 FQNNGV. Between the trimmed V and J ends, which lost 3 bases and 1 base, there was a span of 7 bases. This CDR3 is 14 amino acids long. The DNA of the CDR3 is TGTGCCAGCAGCTTTCCCGGGTCTGGAAACACCATATATTTT. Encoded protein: CASSFPGSGNTIYF.